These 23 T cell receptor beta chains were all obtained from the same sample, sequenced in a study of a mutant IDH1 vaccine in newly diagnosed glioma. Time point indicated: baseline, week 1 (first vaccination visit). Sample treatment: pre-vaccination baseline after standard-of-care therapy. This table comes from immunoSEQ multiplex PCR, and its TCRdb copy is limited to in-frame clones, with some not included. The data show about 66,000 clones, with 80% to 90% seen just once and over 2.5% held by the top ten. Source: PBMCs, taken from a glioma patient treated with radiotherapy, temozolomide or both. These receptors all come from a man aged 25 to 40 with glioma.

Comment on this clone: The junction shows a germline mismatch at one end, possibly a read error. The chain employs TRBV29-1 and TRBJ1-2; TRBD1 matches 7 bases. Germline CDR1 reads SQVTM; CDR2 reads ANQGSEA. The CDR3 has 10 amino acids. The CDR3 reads CSVGQALSEF. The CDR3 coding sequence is TGCAGCGTCGGACAGGCCCTCTCGGAGTTC.

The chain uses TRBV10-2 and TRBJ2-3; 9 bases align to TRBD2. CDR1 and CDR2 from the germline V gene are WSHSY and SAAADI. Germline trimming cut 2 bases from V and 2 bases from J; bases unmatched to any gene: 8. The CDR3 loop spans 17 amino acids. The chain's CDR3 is CASSEHLVAGVTDTQYF. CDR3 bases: TGCGCCAGCAGTGAGCATTTGGTAGCGGGAGTCACAGATACGCAGTATTTT.

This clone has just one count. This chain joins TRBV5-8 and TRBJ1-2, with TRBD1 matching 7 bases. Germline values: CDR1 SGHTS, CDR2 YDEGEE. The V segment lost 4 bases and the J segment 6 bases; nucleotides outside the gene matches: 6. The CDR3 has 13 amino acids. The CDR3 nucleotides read TGTGCCAGCAGCATCCGACAGGGCGATGGCTACACCTTC. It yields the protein CASSIRQGDGYTF.

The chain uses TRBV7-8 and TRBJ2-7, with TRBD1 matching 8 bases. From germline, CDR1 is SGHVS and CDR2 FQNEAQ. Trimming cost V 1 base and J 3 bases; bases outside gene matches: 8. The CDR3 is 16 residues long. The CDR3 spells CASSLVPDRVNYEQYF. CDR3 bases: TGTGCCAGCAGCTTAGTCCCGGACAGGGTTAACTACGAGCAGTACTTC.

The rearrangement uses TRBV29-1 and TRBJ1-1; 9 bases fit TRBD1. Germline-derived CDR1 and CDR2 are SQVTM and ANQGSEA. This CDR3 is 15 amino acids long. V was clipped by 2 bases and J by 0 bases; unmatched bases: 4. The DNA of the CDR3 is TGCAGCGTTGAATTGGGACAGGGCATGAACACTGAAGCTTTCTTT. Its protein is CSVELGQGMNTEAFF.

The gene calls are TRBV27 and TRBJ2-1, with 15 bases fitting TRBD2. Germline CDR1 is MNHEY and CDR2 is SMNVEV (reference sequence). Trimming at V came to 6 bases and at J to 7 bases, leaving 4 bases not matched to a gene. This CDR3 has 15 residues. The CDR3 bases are TGTGCCAGCAGGTCCGGGACTAGCGGGGGGAATGAGCAGTTCTTC. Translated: CASRSGTSGGNEQFF.

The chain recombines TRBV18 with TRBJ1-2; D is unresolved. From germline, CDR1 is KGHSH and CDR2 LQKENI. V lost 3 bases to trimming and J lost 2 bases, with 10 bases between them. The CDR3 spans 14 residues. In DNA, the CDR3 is TGTGCCAGCTCACCCATCCGGGGAAACTATGGCTACACCTTC. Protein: CASSPIRGNYGYTF.

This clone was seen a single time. This CDR3 is CASGFGTANTGELFF. CDR3 bases: TGTGCCAGCGGCTTTGGGACGGCGAACACCGGGGAGCTGTTTTTT. The V and J genes are TRBV27 and TRBJ2-2; tentatively, D is TRBD1 or TRBD2 (5 bases each). The germline V gene has CDR1 MNHEY and CDR2 SMNVEV (reference sequence). CDR3 length: 15 amino acids. Between the trimmed V and J ends, which lost 8 bases and 0 bases, there was a span of 13 bases.

CDR3 amino acids: CAGCPDRGSPLHF. The CDR3 DNA sequence: TGTGCCGGATGTCCGGACAGGGGGTCACCCCTCCACTTT. V is TRBV6-1 and J is TRBJ1-6, with TRBD1 matching 10 bases. The CDR3 spans 13 residues. Germline V gene data show CDR1 as MNHNS and CDR2 as SASEGT. The trim removed 11 bases at V and 10 bases at J, leaving 8 bases unmatched.

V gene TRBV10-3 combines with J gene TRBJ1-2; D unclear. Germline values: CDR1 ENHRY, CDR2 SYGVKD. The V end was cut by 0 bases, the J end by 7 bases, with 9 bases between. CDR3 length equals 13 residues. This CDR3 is CAISESTRGGYTF. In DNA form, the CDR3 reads TGTGCCATCAGTGAGTCAACCCGTGGTGGCTACACCTTC.

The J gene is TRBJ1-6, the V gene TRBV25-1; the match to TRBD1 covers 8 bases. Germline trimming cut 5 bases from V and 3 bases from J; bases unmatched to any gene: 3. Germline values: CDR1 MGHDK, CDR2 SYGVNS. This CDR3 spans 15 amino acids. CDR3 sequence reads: CASSPQGDYNSPLHF. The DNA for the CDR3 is TGTGCCAGCAGTCCACAGGGGGACTATAATTCACCCCTCCACTTT.

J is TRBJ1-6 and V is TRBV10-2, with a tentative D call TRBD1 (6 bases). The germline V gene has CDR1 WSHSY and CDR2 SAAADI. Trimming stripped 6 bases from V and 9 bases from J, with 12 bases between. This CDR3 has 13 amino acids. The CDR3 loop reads CASRDSRISPLHF. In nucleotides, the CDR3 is TGCGCCAGCAGGGACAGCCGGATTTCACCCCTCCACTTT.

The CDR3 sequence is CASSPSGGASYNEQFF. CDR3 coding DNA: TGCGCCAGCAGCCCTAGCGGGGGGGCTTCCTACAATGAGCAGTTCTTC. The chain is built from TRBV5-1 and TRBJ2-1; 12 nucleotides line up with TRBD2. This CDR3 has 16 residues. Germline V lookup: CDR1 SGHRS, CDR2 YFSETQ. The V segment lost 4 bases and the J segment 1 base; nucleotides outside the gene matches: 3.

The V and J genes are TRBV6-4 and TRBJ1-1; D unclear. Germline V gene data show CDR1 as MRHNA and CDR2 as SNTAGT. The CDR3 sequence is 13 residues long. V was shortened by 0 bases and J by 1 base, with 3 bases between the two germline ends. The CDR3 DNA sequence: TGTGCCAGCAGTGACTCGCAGAACACTGAAGCTTTCTTT. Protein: CASSDSQNTEAFF.

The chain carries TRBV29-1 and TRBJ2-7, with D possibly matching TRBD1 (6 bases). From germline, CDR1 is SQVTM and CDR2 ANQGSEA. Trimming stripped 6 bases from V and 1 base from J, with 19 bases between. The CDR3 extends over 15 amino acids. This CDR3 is CSVVALAQGSYEQYF. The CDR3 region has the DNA TGCAGCGTCGTGGCACTTGCACAGGGTTCCTACGAGCAGTACTTC.

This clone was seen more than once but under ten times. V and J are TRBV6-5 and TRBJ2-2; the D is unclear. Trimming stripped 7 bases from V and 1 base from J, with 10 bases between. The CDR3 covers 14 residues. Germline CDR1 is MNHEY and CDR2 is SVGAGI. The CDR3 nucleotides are TGTGCCAGCAAGTTACGTCGGAACACCGGGGAGCTGTTTTTT. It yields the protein CASKLRRNTGELFF.

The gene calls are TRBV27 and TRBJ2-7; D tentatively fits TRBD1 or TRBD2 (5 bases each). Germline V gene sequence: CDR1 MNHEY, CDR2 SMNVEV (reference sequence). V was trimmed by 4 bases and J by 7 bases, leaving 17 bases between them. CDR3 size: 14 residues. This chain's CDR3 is CASSSTNKWGEQYF. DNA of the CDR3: TGTGCCAGCAGTTCGACTAACAAGTGGGGGGAGCAGTACTTC.

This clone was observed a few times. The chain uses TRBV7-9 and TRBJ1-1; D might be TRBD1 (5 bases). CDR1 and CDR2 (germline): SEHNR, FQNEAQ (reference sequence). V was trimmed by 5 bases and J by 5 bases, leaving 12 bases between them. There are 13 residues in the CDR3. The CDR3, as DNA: TGTGCCAGCAGCCCCAATCAGGGAACTGAAGCTTTCTTT. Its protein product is CASSPNQGTEAFF.

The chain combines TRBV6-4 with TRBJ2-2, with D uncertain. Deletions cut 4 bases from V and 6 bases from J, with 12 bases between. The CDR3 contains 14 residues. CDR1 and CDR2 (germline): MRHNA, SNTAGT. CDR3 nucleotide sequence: TGTGCCAGCAGTGGACAACCTCAGGCCGGGGAGCTGTTTTTT. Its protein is CASSGQPQAGELFF.

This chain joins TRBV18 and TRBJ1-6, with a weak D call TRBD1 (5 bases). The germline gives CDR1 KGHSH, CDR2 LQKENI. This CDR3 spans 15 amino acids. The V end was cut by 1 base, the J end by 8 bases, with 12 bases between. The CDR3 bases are TGTGCCAGCTCACCACTTCAGGGTCGGGATTCACCCCTCCACTTT. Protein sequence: CASSPLQGRDSPLHF.

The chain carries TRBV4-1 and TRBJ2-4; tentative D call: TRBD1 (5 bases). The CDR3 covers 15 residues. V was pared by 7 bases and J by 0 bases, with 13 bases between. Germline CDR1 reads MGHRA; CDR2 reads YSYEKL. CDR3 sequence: CASNPTVLAKNIQYF. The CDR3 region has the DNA TGCGCCAGCAACCCGACAGTCCTAGCCAAAAACATTCAGTACTTC.

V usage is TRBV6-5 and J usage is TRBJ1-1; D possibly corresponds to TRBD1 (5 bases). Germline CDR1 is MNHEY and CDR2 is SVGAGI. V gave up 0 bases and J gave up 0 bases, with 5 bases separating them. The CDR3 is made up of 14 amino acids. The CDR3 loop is CASSYSGLNTEAFF. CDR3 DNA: TGTGCCAGCAGTTACTCGGGGCTGAACACTGAAGCTTTCTTT.

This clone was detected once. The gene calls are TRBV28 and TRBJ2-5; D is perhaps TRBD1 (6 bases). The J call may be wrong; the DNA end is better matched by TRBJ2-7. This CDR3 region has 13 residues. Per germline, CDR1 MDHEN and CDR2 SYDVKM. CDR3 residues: CASRWTDTYEQYF. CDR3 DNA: TGTGCCAGCCGCTGGACAGATACCTACGAGCAGTACTTC.